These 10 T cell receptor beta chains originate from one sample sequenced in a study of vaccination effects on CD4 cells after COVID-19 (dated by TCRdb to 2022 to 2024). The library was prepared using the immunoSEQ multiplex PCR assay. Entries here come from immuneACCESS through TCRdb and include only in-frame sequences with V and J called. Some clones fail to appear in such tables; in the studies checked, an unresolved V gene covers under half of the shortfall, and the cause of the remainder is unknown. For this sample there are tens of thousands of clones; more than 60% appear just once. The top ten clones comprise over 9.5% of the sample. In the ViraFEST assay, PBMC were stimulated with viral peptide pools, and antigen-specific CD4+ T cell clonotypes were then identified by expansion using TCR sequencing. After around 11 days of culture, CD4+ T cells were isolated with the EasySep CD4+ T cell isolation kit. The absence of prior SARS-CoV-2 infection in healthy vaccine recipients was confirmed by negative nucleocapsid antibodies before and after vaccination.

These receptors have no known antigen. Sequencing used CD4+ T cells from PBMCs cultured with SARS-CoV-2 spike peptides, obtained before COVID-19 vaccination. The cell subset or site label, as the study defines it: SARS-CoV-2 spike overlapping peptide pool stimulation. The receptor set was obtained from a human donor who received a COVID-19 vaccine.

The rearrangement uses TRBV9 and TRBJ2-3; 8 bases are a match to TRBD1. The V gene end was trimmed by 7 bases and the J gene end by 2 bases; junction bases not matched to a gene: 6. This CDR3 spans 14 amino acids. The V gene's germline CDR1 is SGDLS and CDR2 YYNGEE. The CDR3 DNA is TGTGCCAGCGGGGGGACAGGCGACACAGATACGCAGTATTTT. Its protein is CASGGTGDTDTQYF.

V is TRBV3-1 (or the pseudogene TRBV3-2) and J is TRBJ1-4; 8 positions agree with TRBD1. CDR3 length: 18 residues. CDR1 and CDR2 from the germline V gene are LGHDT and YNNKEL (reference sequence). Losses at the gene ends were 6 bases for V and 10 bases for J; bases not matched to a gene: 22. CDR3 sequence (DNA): TGTGCCAGCAGTCCTCGACAGGGGAGGGGATTTTGCCTTGGAAAACTGTTTTTT. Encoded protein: CASSPRQGRGFCLGKLFF.

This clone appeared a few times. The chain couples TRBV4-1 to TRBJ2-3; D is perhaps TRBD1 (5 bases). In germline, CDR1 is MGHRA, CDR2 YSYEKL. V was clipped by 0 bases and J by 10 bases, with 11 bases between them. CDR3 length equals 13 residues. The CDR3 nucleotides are TGCGCCAGCAGCCAAGATCTCCAGGGCGCGCAGTATTTT. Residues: CASSQDLQGAQYF.

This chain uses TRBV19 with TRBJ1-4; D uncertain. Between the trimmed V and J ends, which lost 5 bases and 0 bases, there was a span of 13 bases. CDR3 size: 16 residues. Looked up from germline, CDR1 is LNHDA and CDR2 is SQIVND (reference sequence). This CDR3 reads CASSPADSATNEKLFF. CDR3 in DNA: TGTGCCAGTAGTCCGGCCGATTCTGCAACTAATGAAAAACTGTTTTTT.

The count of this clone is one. The CDR3 protein is CASSPRTSSWETQYF. The CDR3 DNA reads as TGTGCCAGCAGTCCCAGGACTAGCTCTTGGGAGACCCAGTACTTC. The chain links TRBV2 to TRBJ2-5; the match to TRBD2 covers 8 bases. The CDR3 sequence is 15 residues long. Per the germline V gene, CDR1 is SNHLY and CDR2 is FYNNEI. The V and J ends lost 5 bases and 5 bases, in that order; junction bases with no gene match: 10.

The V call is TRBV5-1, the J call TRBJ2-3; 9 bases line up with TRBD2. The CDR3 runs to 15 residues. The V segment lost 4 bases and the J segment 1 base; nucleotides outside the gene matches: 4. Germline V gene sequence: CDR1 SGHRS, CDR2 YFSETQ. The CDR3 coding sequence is TGCGCCAGCAGCGTATTAGCGGGGGGCACAGATACGCAGTATTTT. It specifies CASSVLAGGTDTQYF.

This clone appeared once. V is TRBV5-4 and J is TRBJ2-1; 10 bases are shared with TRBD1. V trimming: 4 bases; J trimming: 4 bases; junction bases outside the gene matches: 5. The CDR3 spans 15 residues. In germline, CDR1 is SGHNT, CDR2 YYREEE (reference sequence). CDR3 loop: CASSPGGQGYNEQFF. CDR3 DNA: TGTGCCAGCAGCCCGGGGGGACAGGGGTACAATGAGCAGTTCTTC. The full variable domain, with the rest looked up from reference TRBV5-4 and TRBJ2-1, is ETGVTQSPTHLIKTRGQQVTLRCSSQSGHNTVSWYQQALGQGPQFIFQYYREEENGRGNFPPRFSGLQFPNYSSELNVNALELDDSALYLCASSPGGQGYNEQFFGPGTRLTVL.

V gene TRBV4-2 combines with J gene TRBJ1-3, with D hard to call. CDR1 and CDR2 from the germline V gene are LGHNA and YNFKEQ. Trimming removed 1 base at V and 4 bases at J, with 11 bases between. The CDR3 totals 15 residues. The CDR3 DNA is TGTGCCAGCAGCCAAGCGTCTCGGACGGGAAACACCATATATTTT. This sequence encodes CASSQASRTGNTIYF.

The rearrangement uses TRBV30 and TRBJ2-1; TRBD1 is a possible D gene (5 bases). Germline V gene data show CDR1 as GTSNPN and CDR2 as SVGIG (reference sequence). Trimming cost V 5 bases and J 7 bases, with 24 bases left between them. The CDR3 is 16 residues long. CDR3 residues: CAWGHRNRATRNEQFF. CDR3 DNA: TGTGCCTGGGGTCACAGGAACCGGGCCACCAGGAATGAGCAGTTCTTC.

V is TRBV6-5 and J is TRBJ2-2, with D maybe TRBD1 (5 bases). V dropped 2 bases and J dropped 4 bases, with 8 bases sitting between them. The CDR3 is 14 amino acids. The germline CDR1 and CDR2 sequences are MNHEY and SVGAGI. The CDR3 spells CASSYDSSTGELFF. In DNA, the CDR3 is TGTGCCAGCAGTTACGACAGTAGCACCGGGGAGCTGTTTTTT.